A selection of T cell receptor beta chains follows, all from one sample in a study of TIL therapy for anti-PD-1-resistant metastatic lung cancer. Generated by immunoSEQ multiplex PCR, the TCRdb table keeps only in-frame clones and is missing some. In the table there are about 100,000 clones, about two thirds of which are singletons. The sequences come from tumor tissue, collected at baseline. All receptors come from a person aged 25-80 years with non-small cell lung cancer. The CDR3 runs from the conserved cysteine through the conserved F or W. Each record gives: J gene, D gene, V gene, clone size, CDR3 protein, CDR3 DNA. A D gene is named only where the DNA matches it firmly. The size entry is marked missing in some rows and otherwise reads once, few, many or a size class.

TRBJ2-5 . TRBV28 . CASSILQETQYF TGTGCCAGCAGTATACTACAAGAGACCCAGTACTTC
TRBJ1-5 . TRBV4-1 many CASSHGREGINQPQHF TGCGCCAGCAGCCACGGGAGGGAGGGAATCAATCAGCCCCAGCATTTT
TRBJ2-7 . TRBV4-2 . CASSQGRLYEQYF TGTGCCAGCAGCCAAGGCCGACTCTACGAGCAGTACTTC
TRBJ1-5 . TRBV12-3/TRBV12-4 . CASTLGHQPQHF TGTGCCAGCACTCTAGGGCACCAGCCCCAGCATTTT
TRBJ2-1 TRBD2 TRBV9 . CASSAPSGTSYNEQFF TGTGCCAGCAGCGCTCCTAGCGGGACATCCTACAATGAGCAGTTCTTC
TRBJ2-7 TRBD2 TRBV10-3 . CAIMAGVVYEQYF TGTGCCATCATGGCGGGAGTTGTATACGAGCAGTACTTC
TRBJ2-1 . TRBV7-2 . CASSFDAGEQFF TGTGCCAGCAGCTTCGATGCGGGTGAGCAGTTCTTC
TRBJ1-6 TRBD1 TRBV6-2/TRBV6-3 once CASSYDRDYSPLHF TGTGCCAGCAGTTACGACAGGGACTATTCACCCCTCCACTTT
TRBJ2-1 . TRBV11-3 . CASSLGGTEVGNEQFF TGTGCCAGCAGCTTAGGGGGGACCGAGGTTGGAAATGAGCAGTTCTTC
TRBJ2-1 . TRBV7-3 . CASSLAGAAGNEQFF TGTGCCAGCAGCTTAGCGGGGGCCGCCGGCAATGAGCAGTTCTTC
TRBJ2-2 . TRBV6-2/TRBV6-3 . CASSPGTSNTGELFF TGTGCCAGCAGTCCCGGGACCAGCAACACCGGGGAGCTGTTTTTT
TRBJ1-5 . TRBV18 . CASSDTGNQPQHF TGTGCCAGCTCCGACACAGGCAATCAGCCCCAGCATTTT
TRBJ2-6 . TRBV7-3 . CASSPSTPGANVLTF TGTGCCAGCAGCCCATCGACACCCGGGGCCAACGTCCTGACTTTC
TRBJ2-3 . TRBV3-1/TRBV3-2 . CASSQDRYFADTQYF TGTGCCAGCAGCCAAGATCGGTATTTCGCAGATACGCAGTATTTT
TRBJ2-2 . TRBV15 . CATSPEETATGELFF TGTGCCACCAGCCCCGAGGAAACAGCCACCGGGGAGCTGTTTTTT
TRBJ2-7 . TRBV6-5 . CASTRDSNSYEQYF TGTGCCAGCACTCGGGACTCCAACTCCTACGAGCAGTACTTC
TRBJ2-2 . TRBV18 few CASSPFGGIDTGELFF TGTGCCAGCTCACCATTTGGGGGGATCGACACCGGGGAGCTGTTTTTT
TRBJ2-1 . TRBV5-8 . CASSLDTSYLSYNEQFF TGTGCCAGCAGCTTGGACACATCGTACCTATCCTACAATGAGCAGTTCTTC
TRBJ1-1 . TRBV12-3/TRBV12-4 . CASRWDGDTEAFF TGTGCCAGCAGGTGGGACGGAGACACTGAAGCTTTCTTT
TRBJ2-2 TRBD2 TRBV27 . CASENSGGNTNTGELFF TGTGCCAGCGAGAATAGCGGGGGCAATACGAACACCGGGGAGCTGTTTTTT
TRBJ2-2 TRBD2 TRBV13 . CASSPGGNTGELFF TGTGCCAGCTCCCCGGGGGGGAACACCGGGGAGCTGTTTTTT
TRBJ1-6 . TRBV7-6 few CASSLLTESSPLHF TGTGCCAGCAGCTTACTAACAGAGAGTTCACCCCTCCACTTT
TRBJ1-4 . TRBV7-9 . CASSFSQGTVKLFF TGTGCCAGCAGCTTCTCCCAGGGGACTGTAAAACTGTTTTTT